This T cell receptor beta chain was sequenced in a study of T cells expressing NK-cell markers. Study summary: From sorted CD3+CD56+NKG2C+, CD3+CD56+NKG2C- and CD3+CD56-NKG2C+ T cells came the TCR beta repertoires. Seven HCMV-seropositive donors and one seronegative donor made up the eight sequenced donors. Study outcomes and limitations: Roughly six donors showed dominant NKG2C+ clonotypes comprising about 1.0-7.0% of their CD8+ T cells.

Comments on this clonotype: Its antigen remains unknown.

Germline V lookup: CDR1 GTSNPN, CDR2 SVGIG (reference sequence). The CDR3 covers 13 residues. As the method of synthesis, 5'RACE template switching with UMIs yielded TCR beta cDNA. One entry per CDR3 protein, without DNA, is what TCRdb gives after re-calling the 5' RACE reads. The sample data list some 500,000 distinct CDR3 sequences. The chain combines TRBV30 with TRBJ2-5; TCRdb reports TRBD2, a call that lacks DNA to check it against. Sequenced material: blood T cells: a sorted CD56 or NKG2C T cell subset, CD4+ or CD8+ T cells, or bulk PBMC T cells (not recorded which). The source of this sequence is a woman aged 45 to 65 in good health. CDR3 residues: CAWGLAGGETQYF.